Described below is a single T cell receptor beta chain sequence and its context. Its antigen is currently unknown. Germline V CDR1 and CDR2: SEHNR, FQNEAQ (reference sequence). The length of the CDR3 is 16 residues. The ends lost 5 bases at V and 3 bases at J; junction bases unmatched: 7. The sample is drawn from a study of OX40 agonist ivuxolimab in advanced cancers. General observations from the study: There were, on average, more expanded clones in CD8+ T cells than in CD4+.

Produced via immunoSEQ multiplex PCR; TCRdb's table is partial and in-frame only. The sample carries approximately 74,000 clones, around nine tenths recorded once. This receptor was taken from an adult with an advanced solid tumor such as melanoma, head and neck, liver or kidney cancer. J is TRBJ2-5 and V is TRBV7-9; TRBD2 matches 12 bases. Here the sequenced sample was CD4+ or CD8+ T cells sorted from blood, taken in a trial of the OX40 agonist ivuxolimab. In DNA form, the CDR3 reads TGTGCCAGCAGCCCACCTAGCGGGGGGGTAAAAGAGACCCAGTACTTC. It encodes CASSPPSGGVKETQYF.